Listed below are T cell receptor beta chains from one sample, sequenced in a study of cytomegalovirus exposure and HLA in healthy donors. TCRdb's copy holds only in-frame clones and misses some; the assay was immunoSEQ multiplex PCR. The table includes about 160,000 clones, roughly 70% detected once. Input material: PBMCs. The origin of the receptors is a man in his forties in good health and CMV-seropositive. The CDR3 runs from the conserved cysteine through the conserved F or W. Each record gives: D gene, clone size, V gene, J gene, CDR3 DNA, CDR3 protein. D genes are given only for firm matches. Part of the rows lack a size; the others show once, few, many or a class for expanded clones.

D: TRBD1; size: -; V: TRBV27; J: TRBJ2-5; DNA: TGTGCCAGCAGTTTAGTAGGACAGGGTAGGGCGTCCCAGTACTTC; CDR3: CASSLVGQGRASQYF
D: TRBD1; size: -; V: TRBV7-2; J: TRBJ2-2; DNA: TGTGCCAGCAGCGCAGCGGGGACAGGGCCCGGGGAGCTGTTTTTT; CDR3: CASSAAGTGPGELFF
D: -; size: -; V: TRBV19; J: TRBJ2-2; DNA: TGTGCCAGTAGTATAACCAGGGGTCGCGGGGAGCTGTTTTTT; CDR3: CASSITRGRGELFF
D: -; size: -; V: TRBV19; J: TRBJ1-1; DNA: TGTGCCAGTAGTATGGGAGGTAGCACTGAAGCTTTCTTT; CDR3: CASSMGGSTEAFF
D: -; size: -; V: TRBV4-1; J: TRBJ2-3; DNA: TGCGCCAGCAGCCAAAAAGGGGCCTTGGGCACAGATACGCAGTATTTT; CDR3: CASSQKGALGTDTQYF
D: TRBD1; size: -; V: TRBV7-9; J: TRBJ1-2; DNA: TGTGCCAGCAGTTTACCGACAGGGAGATACTATGGCTACACCTTC; CDR3: CASSLPTGRYYGYTF
D: -; size: -; V: TRBV11-2; J: TRBJ2-7; DNA: TGTGCCAGCAGCTCGGTCAGGGTGGGATACGAGCAGTACTTC; CDR3: CASSSVRVGYEQYF
D: -; size: -; V: TRBV5-4; J: TRBJ1-5; DNA: TGTGCCAGCAGCTTGGACAGGGCCCAAAATCAGCCCCAGCATTTT; CDR3: CASSLDRAQNQPQHF
D: TRBD2; size: -; V: TRBV9; J: TRBJ2-3; DNA: TGTGCCAGCAGCACCCCTACTAGCGGGGGGAGCACAGATACGCAGTATTTT; CDR3: CASSTPTSGGSTDTQYF
D: TRBD1; size: -; V: TRBV2; J: TRBJ2-7; DNA: TGTGCCAGATCTGACAGGGGGCCCTACGAGCAGTACTTC; CDR3: CARSDRGPYEQYF
D: -; size: -; V: TRBV5-5; J: TRBJ2-7; DNA: TGTGCCAGCAATCCCTCCCGGTCCCCTTACGAGCAGTACTTC; CDR3: CASNPSRSPYEQYF
D: -; size: once; V: TRBV7-3; J: TRBJ1-1; DNA: TGTGCCAGCAGCCCGAGACTTATCACTGAAGCTTTCTTT; CDR3: CASSPRLITEAFF
D: -; size: -; V: TRBV19; J: TRBJ1-1; DNA: TGTGCCAGTACCCATCAGGTGGAGGACACTGAAGCTTTCTTT; CDR3: CASTHQVEDTEAFF
D: -; size: -; V: TRBV10-3; J: TRBJ1-1; DNA: TGTGCCATCAGGGAGGGGCTGAACACTGAAGCTTTCTTT; CDR3: CAIREGLNTEAFF
D: TRBD2; size: -; V: TRBV9; J: TRBJ2-1; DNA: TGTGCCAGCAGCGTAGGCCCAGCGGGGGGGCTATACAATGAGCAGTTCTTC; CDR3: CASSVGPAGGLYNEQFF
D: -; size: -; V: TRBV6-6; J: TRBJ2-7; DNA: TGTGCCAGCAGTTACCCGCCGGGATTTAGCTCCTACGAGCAGTACTTC; CDR3: CASSYPPGFSSYEQYF
D: -; size: -; V: TRBV9; J: TRBJ1-5; DNA: TGTGCCAGCAGCGTAGCTACGACAGGCGATGGGGGAGATAGCAATCAGCCCCAGCATTTT; CDR3: CASSVATTGDGGDSNQPQHF
D: TRBD1; size: -; V: TRBV5-1; J: TRBJ1-5; DNA: TGCGCCAGCAGCTTGACAGGGGGCGAGGCTCAGCCCCAGCATTTT; CDR3: CASSLTGGEAQPQHF
D: -; size: -; V: TRBV18; J: TRBJ1-1; DNA: TGTGCCAGCTCACCAGAGGTGCGCGGCAGGAACACTGAAGCTTTCTTT; CDR3: CASSPEVRGRNTEAFF
D: -; size: -; V: TRBV5-1; J: TRBJ2-6; DNA: TGCGCCAGCCGTTCTCTCTCTGGGGCCAACGTCCTGACTTTC; CDR3: CASRSLSGANVLTF
D: -; size: few; V: TRBV30; J: TRBJ1-1; DNA: TGTGCCTGGACCCGCTCGGCAGGAAGCACTGAAGCTTTCTTT; CDR3: CAWTRSAGSTEAFF
D: TRBD2; size: few; V: TRBV29-1; J: TRBJ2-2; DNA: TGCAGCGTTGAACGGGGGGGATACTGGGGCGGGGAGCTGTTTTTT; CDR3: CSVERGGYWGGELFF
D: TRBD1; size: -; V: TRBV27; J: TRBJ2-6; DNA: TGTGCCAGCAGTTTTACAGGGGGCCGTGGGGCCAACGTCCTGACTTTC; CDR3: CASSFTGGRGANVLTF
D: -; size: -; V: TRBV27; J: TRBJ2-5; DNA: TGTGCCAGCGGCCCGCGGGACAGACAAGAGACCCAGTACTTC; CDR3: CASGPRDRQETQYF
D: -; size: many; V: TRBV5-6; J: TRBJ1-1; DNA: TGTGCCAGCAGCTTGACCCTCCCAGGGTCTGAAGCTTTCTTT; CDR3: CASSLTLPGSEAFF
D: TRBD1; size: -; V: TRBV30; J: TRBJ2-3; DNA: TGTGCCTGGAGTGGAGGGACAGGGGGAAGGGGGGATACGCAGTATTTT; CDR3: CAWSGGTGGRGDTQYF
D: TRBD1; size: -; V: TRBV7-6; J: TRBJ2-2; DNA: TGTGCCAGCAGCGACTACAGGGGCGGCGACACCGGGGAGCTGTTTTTT; CDR3: CASSDYRGGDTGELFF
D: -; size: -; V: TRBV19; J: TRBJ1-2; DNA: TGTGCCAGTAGAGGACTGAACTATGGCTACACCTTC; CDR3: CASRGLNYGYTF